A selection of T cell receptor beta chains follows, all from one sample in a study of technical replicates of blood from a few donors. TCRdb's copy holds only in-frame clones and misses some; the assay was immunoSEQ multiplex PCR. The top ten hold 0.36% of the sample, which has tens of thousands of clones, more than 90% seen once. The specimen sequenced was T cells isolated from PBMCs. These receptors all stem from a human donor in good health. CDR3s include the opening cysteine and the closing phenylalanine or tryptophan. Fields, in order: clone size, D gene, V gene, J gene, CDR3 protein, CDR3 DNA. The D gene is left open where the match is weak. Clone size is given for some rows only: seen once, a few or many times, or a class if the clone is expanded.

clone_size: -; d_call: TRBD1; v_call: TRBV28; j_call: TRBJ1-4; cdr3_aa: CASSLLLGPGGEKLFF; cdr3_nt: TGTGCCAGCAGTTTATTGTTAGGGCCAGGGGGTGAAAAACTGTTTTTT
clone_size: -; d_call: -; v_call: TRBV10-3; j_call: TRBJ1-5; cdr3_aa: CAIRAPNQPQHF; cdr3_nt: TGTGCCATCAGGGCCCCCAATCAGCCCCAGCATTTT
clone_size: -; d_call: TRBD1; v_call: TRBV5-4; j_call: TRBJ1-2; cdr3_aa: CASSYSTGDKLGYTF; cdr3_nt: TGTGCCAGCAGCTACTCGACAGGGGACAAATTGGGCTACACCTTC
clone_size: -; d_call: -; v_call: TRBV5-4; j_call: TRBJ1-1; cdr3_aa: CASSLTGTEAFF; cdr3_nt: TGTGCCAGCAGCCTTACGGGGACTGAAGCTTTCTTT
clone_size: once; d_call: -; v_call: TRBV5-6; j_call: TRBJ1-2; cdr3_aa: CASSFQAYGYTF; cdr3_nt: TGTGCCAGCAGCTTCCAGGCCTATGGCTACACCTTC
clone_size: -; d_call: TRBD1; v_call: TRBV14; j_call: TRBJ2-3; cdr3_aa: CASNRQGGPTDTQYF; cdr3_nt: TGTGCCAGCAACCGACAGGGGGGACCCACAGATACGCAGTATTTT
clone_size: -; d_call: TRBD1; v_call: TRBV6-5; j_call: TRBJ1-3; cdr3_aa: CASSYSRQGAGNTIYF; cdr3_nt: TGTGCCAGCAGTTACTCGAGACAGGGGGCTGGAAACACCATATATTTT
clone_size: -; d_call: TRBD1; v_call: TRBV4-2; j_call: TRBJ1-5; cdr3_aa: CASSQVSWTGDQPQHF; cdr3_nt: TGTGCCAGCAGCCAAGTAAGCTGGACAGGGGATCAGCCCCAGCATTTT
clone_size: -; d_call: TRBD1; v_call: TRBV7-9; j_call: TRBJ1-5; cdr3_aa: CASSPTGTGIKPQHF; cdr3_nt: TGTGCCAGCAGCCCAACGGGGACAGGGATCAAGCCCCAGCATTTT
clone_size: -; d_call: -; v_call: TRBV7-3; j_call: TRBJ2-1; cdr3_aa: CASSLVSSYNEQFF; cdr3_nt: TGTGCCAGCAGCTTAGTTAGCTCCTACAATGAGCAGTTCTTC
clone_size: -; d_call: -; v_call: TRBV5-1; j_call: TRBJ1-4; cdr3_aa: CASSPDGLYNEKLFF; cdr3_nt: TGCGCCAGCAGCCCGGACGGACTGTATAATGAAAAACTGTTTTTT
clone_size: -; d_call: TRBD2; v_call: TRBV2; j_call: TRBJ2-3; cdr3_aa: CASSAPSGRAWDTQYF; cdr3_nt: TGTGCCAGCAGCGCCCCTAGCGGGAGGGCCTGGGATACGCAGTATTTT
clone_size: -; d_call: TRBD1; v_call: TRBV27; j_call: TRBJ2-7; cdr3_aa: CASSLGRGRYEQYF; cdr3_nt: TGTGCCAGCAGTTTGGGCAGGGGGCGCTACGAGCAGTACTTC
clone_size: -; d_call: -; v_call: TRBV4-3; j_call: TRBJ2-3; cdr3_aa: CASSQERVTDTQYF; cdr3_nt: TGCGCCAGCAGCCAAGAGCGAGTCACAGATACGCAGTATTTT
clone_size: once; d_call: TRBD2; v_call: TRBV5-4; j_call: TRBJ2-5; cdr3_aa: CASSLVPEREVRETQYF; cdr3_nt: TGTGCCAGCAGCTTGGTTCCCGAGCGGGAGGTCCGGGAGACCCAGTACTTC
clone_size: -; d_call: -; v_call: TRBV28; j_call: TRBJ1-4; cdr3_aa: CASSGADGREKLFF; cdr3_nt: TGTGCCAGCAGTGGGGCGGACGGTCGGGAAAAACTGTTTTTT
clone_size: -; d_call: TRBD2; v_call: TRBV7-2; j_call: TRBJ2-1; cdr3_aa: CASSLIGLAGNEQFF; cdr3_nt: TGTGCCAGCAGCTTAATCGGACTAGCGGGAAATGAGCAGTTCTTC
clone_size: once; d_call: -; v_call: TRBV2; j_call: TRBJ2-3; cdr3_aa: CASSDRVDTQYF; cdr3_nt: TGTGCCAGCAGTGATAGAGTTGATACGCAGTATTTT
clone_size: -; d_call: -; v_call: TRBV6-6; j_call: TRBJ1-2; cdr3_aa: CASSSPITGYGYTF; cdr3_nt: TGTGCCAGCAGTTCCCCCATAACAGGGTATGGCTACACCTTC
clone_size: -; d_call: TRBD1; v_call: TRBV7-3; j_call: TRBJ2-1; cdr3_aa: CASSFRDSSNEQFF; cdr3_nt: TGTGCCAGCAGCTTCCGGGACAGCTCCAATGAGCAGTTCTTC
clone_size: -; d_call: TRBD1; v_call: TRBV5-4; j_call: TRBJ2-5; cdr3_aa: CASSLTGVSETQYF; cdr3_nt: TGTGCCAGCAGCCTGACAGGGGTATCTGAGACCCAGTACTTC
clone_size: -; d_call: -; v_call: TRBV7-3; j_call: TRBJ2-7; cdr3_aa: CASSLRPSYEQYF; cdr3_nt: TGTGCCAGCAGCTTAAGGCCCTCCTACGAGCAGTACTTC
clone_size: -; d_call: TRBD1; v_call: TRBV6-5; j_call: TRBJ2-2; cdr3_aa: CASSYGTGGATGELFF; cdr3_nt: TGTGCCAGCAGTTACGGGACAGGGGGCGCAACCGGGGAGCTGTTTTTT
clone_size: -; d_call: TRBD1; v_call: TRBV7-3; j_call: TRBJ2-2; cdr3_aa: CASSFRDRETGELFF; cdr3_nt: TGTGCCAGCAGCTTCCGGGACAGGGAAACCGGGGAGCTGTTTTTT
clone_size: few; d_call: -; v_call: TRBV6-1; j_call: TRBJ1-1; cdr3_aa: CASNENGGVNTEAFF; cdr3_nt: TGTGCCAGCAACGAAAATGGGGGGGTGAACACTGAAGCTTTCTTT
clone_size: once; d_call: TRBD1; v_call: TRBV30; j_call: TRBJ1-2; cdr3_aa: CAWVSTGGNYGYTF; cdr3_nt: TGTGCCTGGGTTTCGACAGGGGGAAACTATGGCTACACCTTC
clone_size: -; d_call: TRBD1; v_call: TRBV7-9; j_call: TRBJ2-6; cdr3_aa: CASSPDRDGANVLTF; cdr3_nt: TGTGCCAGCAGCCCCGACAGGGATGGGGCCAACGTCCTGACTTTC
clone_size: -; d_call: TRBD2; v_call: TRBV4-3; j_call: TRBJ2-7; cdr3_aa: CASSQDLAGGTYEQYF; cdr3_nt: TGCGCCAGCAGCCAAGATCTAGCGGGAGGAACCTACGAGCAGTACTTC